These T cell receptor beta chains were read from a single sample in a study of shared clonotypes between healthy human individuals. Repertoires were generated with immunoSEQ multiplex PCR, while TCRdb's copy carries only in-frame clones and drops some. The sample contains about 2,200,000 clones, 93% of which appear only once. Input material: naive CD8+ T cells from PBMCs. Receptors originate from a man between 18 and 29 years old in good health. Some clones in this sample may be carry-over from other donors' samples. The CDR3 runs from the conserved cysteine through the conserved F or W.

v_call cdr3_aa
TRBV6-5 CASSYSSRGYEQYF
TRBV15 CATSRRGSVHEQYF
TRBV28 CASSLVGSSYEQYF
TRBV7-9 CASRPWTSGRSNEQFF
TRBV10-2 CASSESKYRGNQPQHF
TRBV5-1 CASSLGTFGYEQYF
TRBV5-1 CASSLALGKAGAYEQYF
TRBV4-2 CASQWTGVSDEQFF
TRBV27 CASSPTQGGYEQYF
TRBV5-1 CASSARLAYEQFF
TRBV19 CASSPLSGGEQYF
TRBV7-9 CASRKMGGPEQETQYF
TRBV7-9 CASSLNSGAGELFF
TRBV14 CASSLRGSWGNEQFF
TRBV6-5 CASSYSGTGPGEGYTF
TRBV28 CASSRLRDTAYEQYF
TRBV6-5 CASSYNGETQYF
TRBV6-5 CATQGRGSTDTQYF
TRBV28 CASNSRAGQQETQYF
TRBV11-3 CASSPDRLDTQYF
TRBV6-4 CASSERMAGGIDNEQFF
TRBV14 CASSQGIRDRHNYGYTF
TRBV2 CASSGAGPREQFF
TRBV13 CASSLLNTEAFF
TRBV16 CASSQHRDRGADTQYF